A single sample gave rise to the 11 T cell receptor beta chains below, sequenced in a study of control samples from healthy donors and cancer patients (dated by TCRdb to between 2020 and 2021). Library method: the immunoSEQ multiplex PCR assay. What TCRdb holds here is the immuneACCESS table cut down to in-frame rearrangements. Part of the clones is not present; checked against another copy, under half of the missing clones reflect an unresolved V gene, and the others are unexplained. This sample gives roughly 180,000 clones in total; about 90% of them show up just once. Of the sample, around 2.2% falls within the top ten clones. Sequenced sample: blood. These receptor sequences come from a woman between 35 and 50 years old in good health.

In this sample, this clone turned up once. The chain employs TRBV6-5 and TRBJ1-5; the D gene is possibly TRBD1 (6 bases). The CDR3 has 13 amino acids. V lost 7 bases, J lost 5 bases, and 12 bases lay in between. The germline CDR1 and CDR2 sequences are MNHEY and SVGAGI. CDR3 DNA: TGTGCCAGCAAGGCAGGGGAATATCAGCCCCAGCATTTT. Protein product: CASKAGEYQPQHF.

This rearrangement joins TRBV10-3 to TRBJ2-7, with 7 nucleotides matching TRBD1. CDR3 size: 15 residues. The V and J ends lost 8 bases and 4 bases, in that order; junction bases with no gene match: 14. Germline assignment: CDR1 ENHRY and CDR2 SYGVKD. In nucleotides, the CDR3 is TGTGCCATCGGGGCCTACAGGGGTGGGAATTACGAGCAGTACTTC. Protein product: CAIGAYRGGNYEQYF.

This chain joins TRBV28 and TRBJ1-2, with TRBD1 matching 9 bases. The CDR3 is 18 amino acids. Per germline, CDR1 MDHEN and CDR2 SYDVKM. The J segment lost 7 bases and the V segment lost 2 bases, leaving 17 bases of the junction unmatched. Here the CDR3 reads CASSLIATFGQGMIGYTF. CDR3 coding DNA: TGTGCCAGCAGTTTAATTGCAACGTTCGGACAGGGGATGATTGGCTACACCTTC.

This chain connects TRBV19 to TRBJ2-5, with D uncertain. The CDR3 covers 16 residues. The germline V and J ends were trimmed by 4 bases and 2 bases, with 17 bases remaining between them. In germline, CDR1 is LNHDA, CDR2 SQIVND (reference sequence). The CDR3 coding sequence is TGTGCCAGTAGTACTACCTGGAAGGGTGGGCAAGAGACCCAGTACTTC. It specifies CASSTTWKGGQETQYF.

The J gene is TRBJ1-4, the V gene TRBV5-1; 7 bases map to TRBD1. With 3 bases clipped from V and 4 bases from J, the junction kept 3 bases outside the gene matches. The CDR3 is 14 residues long. Per germline, CDR1 SGHRS and CDR2 YFSETQ. The CDR3 region is CASSWDSLNEKLFF. The CDR3 DNA reads as TGCGCCAGCAGCTGGGACAGTCTTAATGAAAAACTGTTTTTT.

This chain uses TRBV4-1 with TRBJ1-2; tentative D call: TRBD1 (6 bases). This CDR3 spans 15 amino acids. Germline loops: CDR1 MGHRA, CDR2 YSYEKL. The ends were cut back, 3 bases at V and 3 bases at J, with 14 bases in the middle. The CDR3 protein is CASSQIQGEDYGYTF. The CDR3 DNA is TGCGCCAGCAGCCAGATACAGGGAGAAGACTATGGCTACACCTTC.

This sequence joins TRBV5-1 and TRBJ1-1; perhaps TRBD1 as D (5 bases). The CDR3 runs 15 residues. Trimming left V 0 bases short and J 3 bases short, with 12 bases between. Germline loops: CDR1 SGHRS, CDR2 YFSETQ. In DNA form, the CDR3 reads TGCGCCAGCAGCTTGGGAAGGGGCAGGTACACTGAAGCTTTCTTT. Its protein is CASSLGRGRYTEAFF.

In nucleotides, the CDR3 is TGTGCCAGCACGGGCCAGGGGGGGGTTACTGAAGCTTTCTTT. This translates into CASTGQGGVTEAFF. The genes are TRBV2 and TRBJ1-1; 7 positions agree with TRBD1. The length of the CDR3 is 14 residues. J lost 5 bases, V lost 7 bases, and 10 bases had no gene match. Looked up from germline, CDR1 is SNHLY and CDR2 is FYNNEI.

On this clone: This same CDR3 is encoded by further DNA sequences in the sample. Here the CDR3 DNA reads TGCGCCAGCAGCTTAGGACAGGGGTCAGATACGCAGTATTTT. It translates to CASSLGQGSDTQYF. The chain has TRBV5-1 and TRBJ2-3, with TRBD1 matching 9 bases. This CDR3 comprises 14 residues. Germline V gene sequence: CDR1 SGHRS, CDR2 YFSETQ. Germline trimming cut 2 bases from V and 4 bases from J; bases unmatched to any gene: 2.

About this clone: The DNA is left out, because the CDR3 cannot be placed on it with certainty; the CDR3 is given as TCRdb lists it. The V gene is TRBV12-3 or TRBV12-4, the J gene TRBJ1-2; the D call in the table, TRBD1, was not verified against the DNA. The CDR3 totals 12 residues, both ends included. CDR3 protein: CASSFATGIGTF.

The chain joins TRBV27 to TRBJ2-3; TRBD2 aligns across 13 bases. J gave up 7 bases and V 6 bases, and 7 bases lay outside the gene matches. This CDR3 is built from 15 residues. Germline V lookup: CDR1 MNHEY, CDR2 SMNVEV (reference sequence). CDR3 residues: CASSPTSGGAYTQYF. In nucleotides, the CDR3 is TGTGCCAGCAGCCCTACTAGCGGGGGGGCATATACGCAGTATTTT.